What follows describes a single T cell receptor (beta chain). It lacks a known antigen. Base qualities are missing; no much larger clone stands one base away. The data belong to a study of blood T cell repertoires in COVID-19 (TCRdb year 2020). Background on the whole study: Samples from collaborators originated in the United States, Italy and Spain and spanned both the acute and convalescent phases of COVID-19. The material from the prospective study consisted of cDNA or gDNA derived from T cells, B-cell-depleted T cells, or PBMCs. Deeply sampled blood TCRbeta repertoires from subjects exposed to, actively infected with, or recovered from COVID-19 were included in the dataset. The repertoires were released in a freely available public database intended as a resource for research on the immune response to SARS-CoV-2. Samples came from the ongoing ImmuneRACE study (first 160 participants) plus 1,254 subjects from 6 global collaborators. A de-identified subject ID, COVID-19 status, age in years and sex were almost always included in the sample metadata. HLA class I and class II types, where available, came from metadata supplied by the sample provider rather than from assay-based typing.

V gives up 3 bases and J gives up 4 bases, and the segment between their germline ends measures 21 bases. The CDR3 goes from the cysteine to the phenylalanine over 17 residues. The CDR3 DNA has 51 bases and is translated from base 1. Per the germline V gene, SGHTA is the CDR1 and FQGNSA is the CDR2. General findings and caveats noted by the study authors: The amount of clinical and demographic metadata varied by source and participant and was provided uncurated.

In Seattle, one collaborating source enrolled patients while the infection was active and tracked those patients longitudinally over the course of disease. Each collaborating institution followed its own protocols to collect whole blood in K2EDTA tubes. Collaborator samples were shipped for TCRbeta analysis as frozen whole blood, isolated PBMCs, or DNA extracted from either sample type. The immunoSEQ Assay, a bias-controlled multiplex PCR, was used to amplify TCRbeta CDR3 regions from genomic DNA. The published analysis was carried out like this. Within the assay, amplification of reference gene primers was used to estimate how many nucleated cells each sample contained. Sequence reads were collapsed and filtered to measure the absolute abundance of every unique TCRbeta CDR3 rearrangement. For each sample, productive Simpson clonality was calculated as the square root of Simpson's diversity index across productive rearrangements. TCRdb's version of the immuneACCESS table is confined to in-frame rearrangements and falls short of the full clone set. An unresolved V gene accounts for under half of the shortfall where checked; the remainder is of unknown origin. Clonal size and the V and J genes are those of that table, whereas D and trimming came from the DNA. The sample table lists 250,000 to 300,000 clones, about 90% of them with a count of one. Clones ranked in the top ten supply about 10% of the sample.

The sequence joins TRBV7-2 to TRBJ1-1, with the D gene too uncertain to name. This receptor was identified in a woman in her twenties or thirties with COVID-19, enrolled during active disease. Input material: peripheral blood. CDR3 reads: CASSLRSGRTAATEAFF. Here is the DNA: TGTGCCAGCAGCTTGAGGTCGGGCAGGACTGCGGCCACTGAAGCTTTCTTT.